This TCR beta chain was recorded in a study of blood T cell repertoires in COVID-19. Clones were sequenced by immunoSEQ multiplex PCR, and TCRdb holds only the in-frame ones, with some missing. The data contain about 140,000 clones, almost 85% of them singletons. The CDR3 extends over 15 amino acids. The V gene lost 2 bases and the J gene lost 1 base, with 12 bases spanning the gap. In germline, CDR1 is LNHDA, CDR2 SQIVND (reference sequence). V usage is TRBV19 and J usage is TRBJ2-7, with D uncertain. The sequence was collected from a woman aged 45-65 years with acute COVID-19. Sequenced material: PBMCs or T cells enriched from blood (not recorded which). In DNA form, the CDR3 reads TGTGCCAGTAGTATATCCCACATCTCATCCTACGAGCAGTACTTC. It encodes CASSISHISSYEQYF.